The 22 T cell receptor beta chains reported below all come from one sample, sequenced in a study of blood T cell repertoires in COVID-19. TCRdb's copy holds only in-frame clones and misses some; the assay was immunoSEQ multiplex PCR. The repertoire holds under 90,000 clones, with around nine tenths as singletons. The sequenced sample consisted of peripheral blood. The receptors were gathered from a man aged 60-69 years with acute or convalescent COVID-19.

V gene TRBV27 combines with J gene TRBJ2-5; 7 bases match TRBD1. This CDR3 comprises 14 residues. V gave up 3 bases and J gave up 10 bases; unmatched junction bases: 11. The germline gives CDR1 MNHEY, CDR2 SMNVEV (reference sequence). The CDR3 region has the DNA TGTGCCAGCAGTTTGGGGACAGAGGGGACGGACCAGTACTTC. It yields the protein CASSLGTEGTDQYF.

There are a few counts of this clone. The chain employs TRBV6-6 and TRBJ2-3; possibly TRBD2 for D (6 bases). From germline, CDR1 is MNHNY and CDR2 SVGAGI (reference sequence). This CDR3 region has 14 residues. Trimming pared 8 bases from V and 7 bases from J, leaving 19 bases between. The CDR3 loop reads CASAGDSLIYTQYF. The DNA of the CDR3 is TGTGCCAGCGCTGGGGACTCCTTGATATATACGCAGTATTTT.

V usage is TRBV18 and J usage is TRBJ1-6; no definite D call. The CDR3 has 16 residues. Germline CDR1 reads KGHSH; CDR2 reads LQKENI. V was pared by 1 base and J by 4 bases, with 11 bases between. The CDR3: CASSPLGRPYNSPLHF. CDR3 nucleotides: TGTGCCAGCTCACCACTCGGCAGGCCGTATAATTCACCCCTCCACTTT.

V gene TRBV27 combines with J gene TRBJ1-5; TRBD1 matches 7 bases. Germline V lookup: CDR1 MNHEY, CDR2 SMNVEV (reference sequence). This CDR3 is built from 15 residues. J lost 2 bases, V lost 6 bases, and 7 bases had no gene match. CDR3 loop: CASSPGGGGNQPQHF. In DNA, the CDR3 is TGTGCCAGCAGCCCGGGAGGGGGCGGCAATCAGCCCCAGCATTTT.

The chain joins TRBV27 to TRBJ2-7; no firm D call. This CDR3 spans 14 amino acids. CDR1 is MNHEY and CDR2 is SMNVEV in the germline V gene (reference sequence). Trimming stripped 2 bases from V and 0 bases from J, with 8 bases between. The CDR3 spells CASSLKQNSYEQYF. The CDR3 bases are TGTGCCAGCAGTTTAAAACAGAACTCCTACGAGCAGTACTTC.

The V gene is TRBV14, the J gene TRBJ1-1; 7 bases align to TRBD1. Germline-derived CDR1 and CDR2 are SGHDN and FVKESK. The V and J ends lost 4 bases and 1 base, in that order; junction bases with no gene match: 6. CDR3 length: 15 residues. CDR3 DNA sequence: TGTGCCAGCAGCCTCAGACAGGGATGGAACACTGAAGCTTTCTTT. It codes for CASSLRQGWNTEAFF.

The chain couples TRBV10-1 to TRBJ2-7; maybe TRBD1 (6 bases). The germline gives CDR1 WNHNN, CDR2 SYGVQD (reference sequence). Trimming removed 9 bases at V and 2 bases at J, with 17 bases between. This CDR3 region has 14 residues. In DNA form, the CDR3 reads TGCGCCAGGGTAAACAGGGTACTAACCTACGAGCAGTACTTC. Translation gives CARVNRVLTYEQYF.

This clone was seen a handful of times. V and J are TRBV6-1 and TRBJ2-7, with 12 bases that match TRBD2. Per the germline V gene, CDR1 is MNHNS and CDR2 is SASEGT. Trimming cost V 4 bases and J 4 bases; bases outside gene matches: 8. The CDR3 spans 16 residues. CDR3 nucleotides: TGTGCCAGCAGTGTATTCCCTAGCGGGGGGGGGTACGAGCAGTACTTC. Translating gives CASSVFPSGGGYEQYF.

The chain uses TRBV11-2 and TRBJ2-1, with TRBD1 matching over 9 bases. Germline V lookup: CDR1 SGHAT, CDR2 FQNNGV. CDR3 size: 17 residues. The V and J ends lost 8 bases and 6 bases, in that order; junction bases with no gene match: 17. CDR3 DNA sequence: TGTGCCAGCGGAGGCGGACCGGGACAGGGACCTTTCAATGAGCAGTTCTTC. This gives the protein CASGGGPGQGPFNEQFF.

The genes are TRBV2 and TRBJ1-1, with TRBD1 matching over 8 bases. Trimming removed 6 bases from V and 11 bases from J; junction bases left unmatched: 11. Germline CDR1 SNHLY, CDR2 FYNNEI. The CDR3 runs to 13 residues. CDR3 bases: TGTGCCAGCAGAGGACAGGGCCCCATAGAGGCTTTCTTT. This encodes CASRGQGPIEAFF.

The V and J genes are TRBV5-1 and TRBJ1-5; TRBD1 is a possible D gene (5 bases). This CDR3 has 16 amino acids. Looked up from germline, CDR1 is SGHRS and CDR2 is YFSETQ. Trimming removed 2 bases at V and 7 bases at J, with 19 bases between. CDR3: CASSFRADGRRQPQHF. CDR3 bases: TGCGCCAGCAGCTTCAGGGCAGACGGGAGAAGGCAGCCCCAGCATTTT.

This clone has only one observation. The V gene is TRBV5-4, the J gene TRBJ1-1, with D perhaps matching TRBD1 (6 bases). The CDR3 runs 17 residues. The germline V gene encodes CDR1 SGHNT and CDR2 YYREEE (reference sequence). With 4 bases removed from V and 0 bases from J, the gap between germline ends came to 19 bases. CDR3 loop: CASSPGLPGTMNTEAFF. Here the CDR3 DNA reads TGTGCCAGCAGCCCCGGCCTACCCGGGACAATGAACACTGAAGCTTTCTTT.

The V and J genes are TRBV10-3 and TRBJ1-1; D gene uncertain. V was cut by 4 bases and J by 7 bases, with 13 bases left in between. The CDR3 extends over 13 amino acids. Germline CDR1 ENHRY, CDR2 SYGVKD. The CDR3: CAISGESSFEAFF. The CDR3 nucleotides read TGTGCCATCAGTGGCGAGTCATCATTTGAAGCTTTCTTT.

This sequence joins TRBV7-2 and TRBJ2-3, with a possible D match to TRBD2 (6 bases). The CDR3 runs to 15 residues. Trimming pared 3 bases from V and 5 bases from J, leaving 15 bases between. The V gene's germline CDR1 is SGHTA and CDR2 FQGNSA. DNA of the CDR3: TGTGCCAGCAGCTTTTACGGCGGCGGGGTAGATACGCAGTATTTT. This gives the protein CASSFYGGGVDTQYF.

J is TRBJ1-2 and V is TRBV14; 9 bases fit TRBD1. CDR1 is SGHDN, CDR2 FVKESK, per germline. The J segment lost 7 bases and the V segment lost 3 bases, leaving 0 bases of the junction unmatched. The CDR3 contains 12 residues. CDR3 nucleotides: TGTGCCAGCAGCCAGACAGGGGGTGGCTACACCTTC. Amino acid sequence: CASSQTGGGYTF. The entire variable domain, with the rest obtained from reference TRBV14 and TRBJ1-2, is as follows: EAGVTQFPSHSVIEKGQTVTLRCDPISGHDNLYWYRRVMGKEIKFLLHFVKESKQDESGMPNNRFLAERTGGTYSTLKVQPAELEDSGVYFCASSQTGGGYTFGSGTRLTVV.

The CDR3 here is CASSARTAYEQYF. The DNA of the CDR3 is TGCGCCAGCAGCGCCCGGACAGCCTACGAGCAGTACTTC. The V and J genes are TRBV5-1 and TRBJ2-7; possibly TRBD1 for D (6 bases). CDR3 length: 13 residues. V dropped 4 bases and J dropped 2 bases, with 10 bases sitting between them. CDR1 is SGHRS, CDR2 YFSETQ, per germline.

The rearrangement joins TRBV2 to TRBJ1-3, with 9 nucleotides matching TRBD1. The junction had 3 bases not matched to a gene; V was cut back by 3 bases and J by 3 bases. Germline V CDR1 and CDR2: SNHLY, FYNNEI. The CDR3 runs 15 residues. The CDR3, as DNA: TGTGCCAGCAGTGAGGACAGGGGCAGTGGAAACACCATATATTTT. As protein: CASSEDRGSGNTIYF.

The count of this clone is one. The chain is built from TRBV11-3 and TRBJ2-7; D is perhaps TRBD2 (5 bases). The V end was cut by 1 base, the J end by 2 bases, with 18 bases between. The CDR3 length is 17 residues. Germline CDR1 SGHNT, CDR2 YENEEA. This chain's CDR3 is CASSLAPSRGGPYEQYF. The CDR3 nucleotides read TGTGCCAGCAGCTTAGCCCCCAGCCGGGGTGGCCCCTACGAGCAGTACTTC.

The chain couples TRBV12-5 to TRBJ1-5; D uncertain. Germline CDR1 reads LGHNT; CDR2 reads FRNRAP. V was trimmed by 6 bases and J by 11 bases, leaving 11 bases between them. The CDR3 runs 11 residues. The CDR3 coding sequence is TGTGCTAGTGGAGGGAGCGGTACCCAGCATTTT. This encodes CASGGSGTQHF.

The CDR3, as DNA: TGTGCCAGCAGCCCCAGGGACTGGAACACTGAAGCTTTCTTT. This translates into CASSPRDWNTEAFF. The chain combines TRBV6-2 or TRBV6-3 with TRBJ1-1; TRBD1 might be the D (5 bases). CDR3 size: 14 residues. The V gene's germline CDR1 is MNHEY and CDR2 SVGEGT. V was cut by 6 bases and J by 1 base, with 12 bases left in between.

V gene TRBV19 combines with J gene TRBJ2-1; unclear D gene. Germline values: CDR1 LNHDA, CDR2 SQIVND (reference sequence). V was trimmed by 5 bases and J by 6 bases, leaving 8 bases between them. The CDR3 has 12 amino acids. CDR3 nucleotides: TGTGCCAGTAGTTGGCTAGGCAATGAGCAGTTCTTC. Translated, it gives CASSWLGNEQFF.

J is TRBJ1-6 and V is TRBV9; D is unresolved. The germline V gene encodes CDR1 SGDLS and CDR2 YYNGEE. Trimming stripped 0 bases from V and 5 bases from J, with 15 bases between. This CDR3 is 17 amino acids long. As DNA, the CDR3 is TGTGCCAGCAGCGTAGCCCCAATGGAGAGTAATAATTCACCCCTCCACTTT. It yields the protein CASSVAPMESNNSPLHF.